These T cell receptor beta chains were read from a single sample in a study of long-term antiretroviral therapy in people with HIV. This table comes from immunoSEQ multiplex PCR, and its TCRdb copy is limited to in-frame clones, with some not included. In the table there are around 26,000 clones, more than 75% of which are singletons. The sequences come from unsorted PBMCs, collected 2.9 years after starting antiretroviral therapy. Every receptor here comes from a man aged 45-65 years with HIV. CDR3s leave out the opening cysteine and the closing phenylalanine or tryptophan.

TRBV5-6,TRBJ1-1,ASSIPWTAEAF
TRBV30,TRBJ1-5,AWSDSGDHQPQH
TRBV18,TRBJ2-7,ASSPLGSGTGAMNEQY
TRBV21-1,TRBJ2-7,ASSKSSTGSNEQY
TRBV19,TRBJ2-2,ASSQWGGDTNTGELF
TRBV9,TRBJ1-6,ASSVGGGHSYNSPLH
TRBV6-6,TRBJ2-2,ASSYWGDTGELF
TRBV7-9,TRBJ2-7,ASSFDGYEQY
TRBV27,TRBJ2-1,ASSLFSGGINEQF
TRBV19,TRBJ1-2,ASNRGFSINYGYT
TRBV27,TRBJ1-1,ASSPRMPQGFTEAF
TRBV5-8,TRBJ1-1,ASSSGQGASTEAF
TRBV10-3,TRBJ1-1,ASGGQGAEAF
TRBV9,TRBJ2-2,ASSVVGNTGELF
TRBV29-1,TRBJ2-7,SVEEAGTGSYEQY
TRBV6-5,TRBJ2-7,ASTPGGAYEQY
TRBV6-1,TRBJ1-3,ASQGYSGNTIY
TRBV18,TRBJ1-1,ASSPTDLVNTEAF
TRBV5-6,TRBJ2-1,ASSRGEWGLAGEQF
TRBV19,TRBJ2-4,ASRRGGIAKNIQY
TRBV27,TRBJ1-6,ASSFQGNNSPLH
TRBV10-3,TRBJ1-1,ATAQEGNTEAF
TRBV30,TRBJ2-2,AWKQRGQGFTGELF
TRBV28,TRBJ2-7,ASSWGKRARYEQY
TRBV6-1,TRBJ2-2,ANRGPVQPGELF
TRBV5-1,TRBJ2-7,ASSLTVSLVDEQY
TRBV7-6,TRBJ2-3,ASSLVRVGGASTDTQY
TRBV19,TRBJ1-5,ASSPQGGNQPQH
TRBV28,TRBJ1-6,ASRISVAAGALH
TRBV11-2,TRBJ1-2,ASSFLIPRKANYGYT
TRBV1,TRBJ2-1,TSSSMGLAGAQKRIEQF
TRBV29-1,TRBJ2-1,SVDAQLNEQF
TRBV11-2,TRBJ2-1,ASSLGGREADEQF
TRBV27,TRBJ1-2,ASKDAGTRGYT
TRBV7-6,TRBJ2-7,ASSLAEDEQY
TRBV7-2,TRBJ1-6,ASSLSRPPLH
TRBV11-2,TRBJ2-3,ASSLEGETDTQY
TRBV27,TRBJ1-5,ASSFGADQPQH
TRBV5-1,TRBJ2-5,ASSVEETQY
TRBV28,TRBJ2-3,ASSAQGDSTDTQY
TRBV2,TRBJ1-2,ASSALDRGIQYGYT
TRBV5-1,TRBJ2-1,ASSPPAGTGWYNEQF
TRBV13,TRBJ2-5,ASSSREYEETQY
TRBV19,TRBJ2-5,ASTPGLAAAIQETQY
TRBV11-2,TRBJ2-5,ASRVDHRETQY
TRBV4-3,TRBJ2-2,ASSQDSGGMTGELF
TRBV7-9,TRBJ2-5,ASSLAHSLRTQY